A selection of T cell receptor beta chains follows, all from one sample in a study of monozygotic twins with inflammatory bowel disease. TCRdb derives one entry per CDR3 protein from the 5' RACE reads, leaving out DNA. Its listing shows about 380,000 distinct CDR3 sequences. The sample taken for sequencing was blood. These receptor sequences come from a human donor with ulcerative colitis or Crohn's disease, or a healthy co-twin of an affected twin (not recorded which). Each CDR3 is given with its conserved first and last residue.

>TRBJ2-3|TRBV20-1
CSADDPGTDTQYF
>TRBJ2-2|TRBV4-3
CASRGRTNTGELFF
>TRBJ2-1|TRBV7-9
CASPWSHEQFF
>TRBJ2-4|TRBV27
CASSLGTGGAGSKNIQYF
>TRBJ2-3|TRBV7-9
CASSYRQGRRTDTQYF
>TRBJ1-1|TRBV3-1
CASSLGQSKNTEAFF
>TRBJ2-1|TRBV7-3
CASSGTASYNEQFF
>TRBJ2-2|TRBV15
CATRTPNTGELFF
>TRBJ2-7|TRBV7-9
CASSFTQGVAGYEQYF
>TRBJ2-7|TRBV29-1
CSVERSDSYEQYF
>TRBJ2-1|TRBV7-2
CASSRTGTGGYNEQFF
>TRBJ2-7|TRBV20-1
CSARDVGGKYEQYF
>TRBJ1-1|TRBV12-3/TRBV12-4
CASSPDRGRTEAFF
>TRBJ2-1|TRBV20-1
CSASKTSGYNEQFF
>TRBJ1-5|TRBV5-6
CASSFDRGGNQPQHF
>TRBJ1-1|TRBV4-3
CASSLSGQGQGGAFF
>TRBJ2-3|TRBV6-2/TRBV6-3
CASSWGTDTQYF
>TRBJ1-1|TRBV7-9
CASSLWTGGLNTEAFF
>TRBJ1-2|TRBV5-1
CASSLGFQGQAGYGYTF
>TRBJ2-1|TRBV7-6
CASSFAQHNEQFF
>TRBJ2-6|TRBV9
CASSPGGPRGGANVLTF
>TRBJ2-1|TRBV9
CASSVGAGAEIYNEQFF
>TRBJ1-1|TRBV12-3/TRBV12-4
CASSWSGTEAFF
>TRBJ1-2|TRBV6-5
CASSYSISGGYTF
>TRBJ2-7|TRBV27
CASSLRGVNEQYF
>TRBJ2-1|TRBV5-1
CASSLATGQYNEQFF
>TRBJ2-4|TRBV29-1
CSVEGSGLKNIQYF
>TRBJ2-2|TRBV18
CASSPSFQGDGELFF
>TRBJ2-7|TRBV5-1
CASSYRPTNHYEQYF
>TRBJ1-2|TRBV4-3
CASSLSRTGETYGYTF
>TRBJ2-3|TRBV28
CASSLDLSTQYF
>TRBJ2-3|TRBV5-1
CASSHRGTDTQYF
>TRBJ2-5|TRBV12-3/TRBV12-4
CASSSAGALTETQYF
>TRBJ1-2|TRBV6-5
CASRSDRSYGYTF
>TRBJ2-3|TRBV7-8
CASSSWGTDTQYF
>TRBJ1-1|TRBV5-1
CASSFSGDGTEAFF
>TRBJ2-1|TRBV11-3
CASSSSDYNEQFF
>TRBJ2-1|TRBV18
CASSTTWTSGAYNEQFF
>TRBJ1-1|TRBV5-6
CASSLTGTLNTEAFF
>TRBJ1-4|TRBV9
CASSVYPHLGGGELYTNEKLFF
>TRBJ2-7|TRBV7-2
CASSLDVTVLGQHF
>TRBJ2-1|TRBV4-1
CASSQDTRSRGFF
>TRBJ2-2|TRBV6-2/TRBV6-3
CASRAEAYTGELFF
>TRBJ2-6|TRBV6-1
CASDLGGANVLTF
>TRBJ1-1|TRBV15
CATSSRWTGNTEAFF
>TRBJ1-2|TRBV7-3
CASSLNSGSGYTF
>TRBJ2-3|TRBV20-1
CSARGQGAFTDTQYF
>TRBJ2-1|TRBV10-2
CATSPAGRYNEQFF
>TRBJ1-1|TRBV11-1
CASSLAPGTGGAHTEAFF
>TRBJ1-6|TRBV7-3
CASSLMGVGNSPLHF
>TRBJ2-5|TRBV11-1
CASSLMKRLAQTQETQYF
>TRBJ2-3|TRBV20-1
CSAPGLGVTQYF
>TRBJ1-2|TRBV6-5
CASSSTDNGYTF
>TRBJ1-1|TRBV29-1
CSARTGGVTEAFF
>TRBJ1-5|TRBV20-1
CSARPGGAEQPQHF
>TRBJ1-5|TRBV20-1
CSATGLSFNQPQHF
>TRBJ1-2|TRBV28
CASRSPGLYGYTF
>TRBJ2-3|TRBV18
CASSSTGKPDTQYF
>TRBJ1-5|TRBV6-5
CASSSRRDTGGGNQPQHF